This T cell receptor (beta chain) came from a study of OX40 agonist ivuxolimab in advanced cancers. For the study at large: Patients received ivuxolimab, an intravenous treatment, every 2 weeks at 0.01 to 10 mg/kg. The dose-escalation group included hepatocellular carcinoma, melanoma, renal cell carcinoma and head and neck cancer.

The germline V gene encodes CDR1 MNHEY and CDR2 SVGAGI. The CDR3 length is 13 residues. J gave up 2 bases and V 6 bases, and 3 bases lay outside the gene matches. Turning to this clone: What it binds is unknown.

Sampling of blood occurred at baseline, cycle 4 day 1, and cycle 7 day 1. General observations from the study: On average, CD8+ T cells showed a greater number of expanded clones than CD4+.

Profiling relied on immunoSEQ multiplex PCR, and the TCRdb table lists in-frame clones only, not all of them. The sample lists tens of thousands of clones; approximately 90% were seen once. This chain joins TRBV6-5 and TRBJ1-2; 7 bases align to TRBD1. The sequence derives from an adult with an advanced solid tumor such as melanoma, head and neck, liver or kidney cancer. The specimen comprised CD4+ or CD8+ T cells sorted from blood, sampled in a trial of the OX40 agonist ivuxolimab. The CDR3 loop reads CASSPGQNYGYTF. The DNA for the CDR3 is TGTGCCAGCAGCCCGGGACAGAACTATGGCTACACCTTC.